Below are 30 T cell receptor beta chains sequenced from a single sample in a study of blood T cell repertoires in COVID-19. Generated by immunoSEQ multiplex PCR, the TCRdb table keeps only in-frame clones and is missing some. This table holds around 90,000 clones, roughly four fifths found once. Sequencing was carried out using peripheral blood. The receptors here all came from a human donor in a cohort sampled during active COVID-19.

The CDR3 DNA sequence: TGTGCCAGCAGTTCTCGACAAACCTTCTCCTACGAGCAGTACTTC. The encoded protein is CASSSRQTFSYEQYF. The chain employs TRBV7-8 and TRBJ2-7, with D uncertain. This CDR3 region has 15 residues. Trimming left V 6 bases short and J 0 bases short, with 15 bases between. In germline, CDR1 is SGHVS, CDR2 FQNEAQ.

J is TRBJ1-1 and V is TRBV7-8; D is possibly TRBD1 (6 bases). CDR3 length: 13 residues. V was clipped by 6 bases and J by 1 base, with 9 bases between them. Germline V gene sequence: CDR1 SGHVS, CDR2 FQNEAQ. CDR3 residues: CASSLDRNTEAFF. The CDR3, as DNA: TGTGCCAGCAGTCTGGACAGGAACACTGAAGCTTTCTTT.

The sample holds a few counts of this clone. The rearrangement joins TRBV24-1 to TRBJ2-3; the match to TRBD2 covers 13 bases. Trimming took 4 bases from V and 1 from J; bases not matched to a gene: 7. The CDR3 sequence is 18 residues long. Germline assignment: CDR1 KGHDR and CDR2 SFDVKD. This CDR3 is CATSDTSGGALGTDTQYF. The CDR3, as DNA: TGTGCCACCAGTGACACTAGCGGGGGGGCCTTGGGCACAGATACGCAGTATTTT.

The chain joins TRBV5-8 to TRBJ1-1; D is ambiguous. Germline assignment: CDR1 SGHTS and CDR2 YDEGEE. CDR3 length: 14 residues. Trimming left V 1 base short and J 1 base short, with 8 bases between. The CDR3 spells CASSLRRWNTEAFF. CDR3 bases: TGTGCCAGCAGCTTGAGGAGGTGGAACACTGAAGCTTTCTTT.

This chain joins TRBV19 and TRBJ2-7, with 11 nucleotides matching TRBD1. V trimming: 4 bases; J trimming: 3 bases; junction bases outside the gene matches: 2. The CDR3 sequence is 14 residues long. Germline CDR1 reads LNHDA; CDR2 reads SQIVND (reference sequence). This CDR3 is CASSTGTGGYEQYF. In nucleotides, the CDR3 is TGTGCCAGTAGTACCGGGACAGGGGGCTACGAGCAGTACTTC. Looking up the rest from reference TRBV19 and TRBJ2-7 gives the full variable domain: DGGITQSPKYLFRKEGQNVTLSCEQNLNHDAMYWYRQDPGQGLRLIYYSQIVNDFQKGDIAEGYSVSREKKESFPLTVTSAQKNPTAFYLCASSTGTGGYEQYFGPGTRLTVT.

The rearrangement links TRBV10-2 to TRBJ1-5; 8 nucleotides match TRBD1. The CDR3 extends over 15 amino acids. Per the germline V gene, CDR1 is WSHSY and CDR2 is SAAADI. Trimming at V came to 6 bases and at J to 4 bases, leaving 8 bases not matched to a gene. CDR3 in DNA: TGCGCCAGCAGAGGTGGGACAGGTGGAAATCAGCCCCAGCATTTT. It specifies CASRGGTGGNQPQHF.

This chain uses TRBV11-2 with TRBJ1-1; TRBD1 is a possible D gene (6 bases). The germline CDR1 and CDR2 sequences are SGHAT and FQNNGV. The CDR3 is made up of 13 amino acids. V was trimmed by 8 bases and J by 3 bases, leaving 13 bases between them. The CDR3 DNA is TGTGCCAGCTCTTACAGGGACGACACTGAAGCTTTCTTT. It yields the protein CASSYRDDTEAFF. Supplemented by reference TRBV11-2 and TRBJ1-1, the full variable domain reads EAGVAQSPRYKIIEKRQSVAFWCNPISGHATLYWYQQILGQGPKLLIQFQNNGVVDDSQLPKDRFSAERLKGVDSTLKIQPAKLEDSAVYLCASSYRDDTEAFFGQGTRLTVV.

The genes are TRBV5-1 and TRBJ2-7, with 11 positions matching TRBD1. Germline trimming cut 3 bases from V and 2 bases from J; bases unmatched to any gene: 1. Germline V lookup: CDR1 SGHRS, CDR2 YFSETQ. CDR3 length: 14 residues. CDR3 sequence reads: CASSWTGGAYEQYF. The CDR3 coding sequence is TGCGCCAGCAGCTGGACAGGGGGCGCCTACGAGCAGTACTTC. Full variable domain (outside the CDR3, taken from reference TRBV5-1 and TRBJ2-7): KAGVTQTPRYLIKTRGQQVTLSCSPISGHRSVSWYQQTPGQGLQFLFEYFSETQRNKGNFPGRFSGRQFSNSRSEMNVSTLELGDSALYLCASSWTGGAYEQYFGPGTRLTVT.

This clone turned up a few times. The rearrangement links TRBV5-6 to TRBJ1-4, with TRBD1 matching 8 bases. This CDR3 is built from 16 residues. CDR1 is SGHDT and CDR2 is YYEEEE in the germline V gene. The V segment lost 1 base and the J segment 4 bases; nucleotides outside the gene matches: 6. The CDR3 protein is CASSLKTGANNEKLFF. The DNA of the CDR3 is TGTGCCAGCAGCTTGAAGACAGGGGCGAATAATGAAAAACTGTTTTTT.

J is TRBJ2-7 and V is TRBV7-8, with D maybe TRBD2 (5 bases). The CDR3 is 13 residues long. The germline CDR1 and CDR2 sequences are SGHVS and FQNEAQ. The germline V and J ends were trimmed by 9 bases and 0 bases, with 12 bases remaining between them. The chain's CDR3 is CASSGESSYEQYF. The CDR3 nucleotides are TGTGCCAGTTCCGGGGAGTCCTCCTACGAGCAGTACTTC.

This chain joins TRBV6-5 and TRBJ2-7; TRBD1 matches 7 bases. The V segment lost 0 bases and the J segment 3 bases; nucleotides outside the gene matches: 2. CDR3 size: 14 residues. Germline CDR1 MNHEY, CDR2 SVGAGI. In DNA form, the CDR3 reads TGTGCCAGCAGTTACTCTTGGACAGGCTACGAGCAGTACTTC. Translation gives CASSYSWTGYEQYF.

In DNA, the CDR3 is TGTGCCAGAAGCCAAGGACAGGGGGGCGCAGAGGCCTATAATTCACCCCTCCACTTT. Encoded protein: CARSQGQGGAEAYNSPLHF. This chain uses TRBV7-5 with TRBJ1-6; TRBD1 is taken as the D call from the table, unchecked against the DNA. TRBV7-5 is a pseudogene segment. The CDR3 sequence is 19 residues long.

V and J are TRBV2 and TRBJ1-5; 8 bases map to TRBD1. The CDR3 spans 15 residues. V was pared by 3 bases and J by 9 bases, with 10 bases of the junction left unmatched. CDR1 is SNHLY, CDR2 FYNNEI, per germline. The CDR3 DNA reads TGTGCCAGCAGTGAGGGGACAGGCCGGGACTGGCCCCAGCATTTT. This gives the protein CASSEGTGRDWPQHF. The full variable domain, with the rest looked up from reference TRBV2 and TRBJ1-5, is EPEVTQTPSHQVTQMGQEVILRCVPISNHLYFYWYRQILGQKVEFLVSFYNNEISEKSEIFDDQFSVERPDGSNFTLKIRSTKLEDSAMYFCASSEGTGRDWPQHFGDGTRLSIL.

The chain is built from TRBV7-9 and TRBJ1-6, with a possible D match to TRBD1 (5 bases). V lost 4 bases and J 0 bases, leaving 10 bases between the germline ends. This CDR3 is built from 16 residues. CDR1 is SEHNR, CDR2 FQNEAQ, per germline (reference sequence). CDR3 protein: CASSSGDSSYNSPLHF. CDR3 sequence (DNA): TGTGCCAGCAGCTCGGGGGACTCCTCCTATAATTCACCCCTCCACTTT.

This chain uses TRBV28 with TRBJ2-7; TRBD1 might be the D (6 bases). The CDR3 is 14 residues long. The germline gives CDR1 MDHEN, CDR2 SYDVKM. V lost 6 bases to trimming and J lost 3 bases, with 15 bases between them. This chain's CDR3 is CASSWDMTDYEQYF. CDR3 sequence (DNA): TGTGCCAGCAGCTGGGACATGACCGACTACGAGCAGTACTTC.

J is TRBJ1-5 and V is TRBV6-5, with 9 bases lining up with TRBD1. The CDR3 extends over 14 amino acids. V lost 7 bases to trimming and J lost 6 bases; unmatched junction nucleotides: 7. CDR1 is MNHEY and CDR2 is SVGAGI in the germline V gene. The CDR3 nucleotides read TGTGCCAGCAATCCGGGACAGGGACGTCAGCCCCAGCATTTT. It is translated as CASNPGQGRQPQHF.

CDR3 bases: TGTGCCAGCAGCGAAACCGGGGGGGCCACCAATGAGCAGTTCTTC. Encoded protein: CASSETGGATNEQFF. This chain links TRBV7-3 with TRBJ2-1; 8 bases agree with TRBD2. Trimming took 5 bases from V and 6 from J; bases not matched to a gene: 9. Germline V lookup: CDR1 SGHTA, CDR2 FQGTGA. This CDR3 spans 15 amino acids.

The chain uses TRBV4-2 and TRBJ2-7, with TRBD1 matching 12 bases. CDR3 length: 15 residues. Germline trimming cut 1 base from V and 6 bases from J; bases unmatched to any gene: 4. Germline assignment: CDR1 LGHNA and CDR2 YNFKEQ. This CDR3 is CASSQVGTGGGEQYF. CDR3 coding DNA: TGTGCCAGCAGCCAAGTCGGGACAGGGGGCGGCGAGCAGTACTTC.

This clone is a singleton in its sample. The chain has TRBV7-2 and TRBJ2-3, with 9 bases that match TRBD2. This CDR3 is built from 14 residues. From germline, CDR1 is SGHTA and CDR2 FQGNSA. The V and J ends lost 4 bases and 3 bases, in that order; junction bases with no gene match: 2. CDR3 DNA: TGTGCCAGCAGCTCGGGACTAGCTACAGATACGCAGTATTTT. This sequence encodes CASSSGLATDTQYF.

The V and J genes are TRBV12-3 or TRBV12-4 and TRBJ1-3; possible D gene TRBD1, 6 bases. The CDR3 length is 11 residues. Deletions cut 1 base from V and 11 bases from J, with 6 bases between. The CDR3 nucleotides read TGTGCCAGCAGTTTAGGGGGGCCCATATATTTT. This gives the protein CASSLGGPIYF.

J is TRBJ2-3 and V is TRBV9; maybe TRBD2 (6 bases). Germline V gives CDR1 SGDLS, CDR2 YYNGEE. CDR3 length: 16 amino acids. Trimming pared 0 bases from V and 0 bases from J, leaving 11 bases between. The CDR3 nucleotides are TGTGCCAGCAGCGTAGGGGGGGTGACTAGCACAGATACGCAGTATTTT. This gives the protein CASSVGGVTSTDTQYF. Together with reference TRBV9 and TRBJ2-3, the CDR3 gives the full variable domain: DSGVTQTPKHLITATGQRVTLRCSPRSGDLSVYWYQQSLDQGLQFLIQYYNGEERAKGNILERFSAQQFPDLHSELNLSSLELGDSALYFCASSVGGVTSTDTQYFGPGTRLTVL.

The CDR3 spells CASNLPGVTGELFF. CDR3 sequence (DNA): TGTGCCAGCAACCTACCAGGGGTCACCGGGGAGCTGTTTTTT. This chain uses TRBV5-6 with TRBJ2-2, with a possible D match to TRBD1 (6 bases). Looked up from germline, CDR1 is SGHDT and CDR2 is YYEEEE. V gave up 6 bases and J gave up 4 bases, with 13 bases separating them. The CDR3 is made up of 14 amino acids. Full variable domain (missing parts from reference TRBV5-6 and TRBJ2-2): DAGVTQSPTHLIKTRGQQVTLRCSPKSGHDTVSWYQQALGQGPQFIFQYYEEEERQRGNFPDRFSGHQFPNYSSELNVNALLLGDSALYLCASNLPGVTGELFFGEGSRLTVL.

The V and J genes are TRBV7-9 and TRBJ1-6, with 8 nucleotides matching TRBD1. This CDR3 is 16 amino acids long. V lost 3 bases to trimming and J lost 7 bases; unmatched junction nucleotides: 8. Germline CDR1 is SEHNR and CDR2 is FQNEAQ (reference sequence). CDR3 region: CASSFYGQGRNSPLHF. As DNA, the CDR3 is TGTGCCAGCAGCTTCTACGGACAGGGTAGGAATTCACCCCTCCACTTT.

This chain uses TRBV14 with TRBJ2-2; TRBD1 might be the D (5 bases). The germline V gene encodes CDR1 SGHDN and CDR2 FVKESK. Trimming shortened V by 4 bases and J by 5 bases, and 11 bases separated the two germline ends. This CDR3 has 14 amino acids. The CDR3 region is CASSPAGKTGELFF. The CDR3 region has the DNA TGTGCCAGCAGCCCGGCAGGGAAAACCGGGGAGCTGTTTTTT.

The CDR3 coding sequence is TGTGCCAGCAGCTTAGTTCCCTACCTGACTTTCTTT. Translated, it gives CASSLVPYLTFF. The chain employs TRBV11-2 and TRBJ1-1; D not resolved. The CDR3 sequence is 12 residues long. V lost 1 base and J lost 12, with 12 bases in between. CDR1 and CDR2 from the germline V gene are SGHAT and FQNNGV.

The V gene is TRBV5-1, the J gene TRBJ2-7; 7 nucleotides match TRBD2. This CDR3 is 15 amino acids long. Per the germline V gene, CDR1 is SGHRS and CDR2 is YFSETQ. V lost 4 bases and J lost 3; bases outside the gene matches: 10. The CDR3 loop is CASSPSSGRIYEQYF. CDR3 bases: TGCGCCAGCAGCCCTAGTTCCGGGAGGATCTACGAGCAGTACTTC.

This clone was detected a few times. CDR3 residues: CASSLGQANTEAFF. The CDR3 nucleotides are TGTGCCAGCAGCCTTGGACAGGCTAACACTGAAGCTTTCTTT. The chain links TRBV7-2 to TRBJ1-1; 7 bases match TRBD1. CDR1 and CDR2 from the germline V gene are SGHTA and FQGNSA. Trimming removed 5 bases from V and 2 bases from J; junction bases left unmatched: 5. CDR3 length: 14 residues.

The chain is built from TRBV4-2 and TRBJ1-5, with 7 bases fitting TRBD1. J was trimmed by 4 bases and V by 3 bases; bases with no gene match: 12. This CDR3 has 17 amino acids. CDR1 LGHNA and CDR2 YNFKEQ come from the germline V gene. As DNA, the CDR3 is TGTGCCAGCAGCCAGGATGGGACAGTTCTTGGGAATCAGCCCCAGCATTTT. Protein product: CASSQDGTVLGNQPQHF.

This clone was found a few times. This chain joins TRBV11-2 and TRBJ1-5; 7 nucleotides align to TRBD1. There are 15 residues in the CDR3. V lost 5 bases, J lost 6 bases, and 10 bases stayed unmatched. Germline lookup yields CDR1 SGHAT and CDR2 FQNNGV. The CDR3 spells CASSPWGTATQPQHF. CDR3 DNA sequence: TGTGCCAGCAGCCCCTGGGGGACAGCAACTCAGCCCCAGCATTTT.

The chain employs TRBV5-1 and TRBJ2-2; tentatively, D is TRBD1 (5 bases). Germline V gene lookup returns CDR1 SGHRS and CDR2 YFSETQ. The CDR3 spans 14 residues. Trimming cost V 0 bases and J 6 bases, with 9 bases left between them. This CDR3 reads CASSLAPGPGELFF. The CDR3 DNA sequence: TGCGCCAGCAGCTTGGCACCAGGGCCCGGGGAGCTGTTTTTT.